This T cell receptor beta chain was identified during a study of shared clonotypes between healthy human individuals. Generated by immunoSEQ multiplex PCR, the TCRdb table keeps only in-frame clones and is missing some. The table shows about 2.3 million clones, with 85% to 95% occurring only once. CDR1 is LGHNA, CDR2 YSLEER, per germline. Between the trimmed V and J ends, which lost 0 bases and 3 bases, there was a span of 21 bases. The CDR3 totals 19 residues. The chain links TRBV4-3 to TRBJ2-1; weak D call: TRBD2 (5 bases). The source is a young man in good health. Some clones in this sample may be carry-over from other donors' samples. Input material: naive CD4+ T cells from PBMCs. Subset: CD45RA+ positively selected. The CDR3 DNA sequence: TGCGCCAGCAGCCAAGATCGGGTTGGTAGCGCAAGCGTCTACAATGAGCAGTTCTTC. Translation: CASSQDRVGSASVYNEQFF.